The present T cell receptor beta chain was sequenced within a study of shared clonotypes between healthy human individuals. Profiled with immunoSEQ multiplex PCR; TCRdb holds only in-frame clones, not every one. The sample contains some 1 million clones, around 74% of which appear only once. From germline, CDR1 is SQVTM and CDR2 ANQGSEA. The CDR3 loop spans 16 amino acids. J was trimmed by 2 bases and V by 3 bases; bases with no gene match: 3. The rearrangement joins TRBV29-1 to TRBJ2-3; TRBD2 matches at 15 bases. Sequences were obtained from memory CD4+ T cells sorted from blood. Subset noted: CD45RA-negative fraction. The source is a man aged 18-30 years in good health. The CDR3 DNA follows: TGCAGCGTTGACGGACTAGCGGGGGGGTTCACAGATACGCAGTATTTT. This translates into CSVDGLAGGFTDTQYF.